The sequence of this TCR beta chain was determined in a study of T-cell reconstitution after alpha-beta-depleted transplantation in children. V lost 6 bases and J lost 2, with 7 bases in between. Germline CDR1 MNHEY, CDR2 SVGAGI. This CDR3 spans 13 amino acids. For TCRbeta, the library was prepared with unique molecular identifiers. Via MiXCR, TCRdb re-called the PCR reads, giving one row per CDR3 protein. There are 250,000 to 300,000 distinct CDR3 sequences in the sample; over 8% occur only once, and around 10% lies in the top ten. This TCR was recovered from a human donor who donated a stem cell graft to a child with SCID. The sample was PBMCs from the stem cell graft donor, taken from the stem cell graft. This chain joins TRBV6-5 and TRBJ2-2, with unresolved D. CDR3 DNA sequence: TGTGCCAGCAGCAGTTCCAACACCGGGGAGCTGTTTTTT. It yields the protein CASSSSNTGELFF.